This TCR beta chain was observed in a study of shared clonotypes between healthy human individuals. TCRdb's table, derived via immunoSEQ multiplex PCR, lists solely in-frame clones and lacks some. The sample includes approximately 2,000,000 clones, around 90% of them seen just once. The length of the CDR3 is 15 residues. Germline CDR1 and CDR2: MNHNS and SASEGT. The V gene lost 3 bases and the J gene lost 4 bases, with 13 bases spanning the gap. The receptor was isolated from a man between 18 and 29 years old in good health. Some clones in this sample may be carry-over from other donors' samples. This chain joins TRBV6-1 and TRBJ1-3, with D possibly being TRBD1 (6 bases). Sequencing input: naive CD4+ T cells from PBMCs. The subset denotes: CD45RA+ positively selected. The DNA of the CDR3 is TGTGCCAGCAGTGAGGGAAATGACAGGGGAAACACCATATATTTT. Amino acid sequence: CASSEGNDRGNTIYF.